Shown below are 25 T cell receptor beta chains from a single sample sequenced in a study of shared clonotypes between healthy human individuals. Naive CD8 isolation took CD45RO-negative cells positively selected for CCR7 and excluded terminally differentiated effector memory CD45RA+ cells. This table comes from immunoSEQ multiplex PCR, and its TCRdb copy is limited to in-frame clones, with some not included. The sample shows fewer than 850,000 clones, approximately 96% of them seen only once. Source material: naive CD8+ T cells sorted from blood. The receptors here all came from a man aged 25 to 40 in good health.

The CDR3 region is CASSPSTGGNTEAFF. The CDR3, as DNA: TGTGCCAGCAGTCCGTCGACAGGGGGCAATACTGAAGCTTTCTTT. The V gene is TRBV28, the J gene TRBJ1-1; 10 positions agree with TRBD1. The ends lost 5 bases at V and 5 bases at J; junction bases unmatched: 8. The CDR3 sequence is 15 residues long. Germline assignment: CDR1 MDHEN and CDR2 SYDVKM.

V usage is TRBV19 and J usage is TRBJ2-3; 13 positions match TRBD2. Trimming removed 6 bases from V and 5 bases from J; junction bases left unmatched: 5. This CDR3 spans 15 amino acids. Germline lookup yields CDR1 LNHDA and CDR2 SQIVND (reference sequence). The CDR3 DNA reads TGTGCCAGTAGCCGACTAGCGGGAGGAGGAGATACGCAGTATTTT. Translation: CASSRLAGGGDTQYF.

Written as DNA, the CDR3 is TGTGCCAGCAGTCACCAACTAGCGGAATACACAGATACGCAGTATTTT. It codes for CASSHQLAEYTDTQYF. V usage is TRBV2 and J usage is TRBJ2-3; 8 bases are shared with TRBD2. V lost 5 bases, J lost 2 bases, and 9 bases stayed unmatched. The CDR3 length is 16 residues. Per germline, CDR1 SNHLY and CDR2 FYNNEI.

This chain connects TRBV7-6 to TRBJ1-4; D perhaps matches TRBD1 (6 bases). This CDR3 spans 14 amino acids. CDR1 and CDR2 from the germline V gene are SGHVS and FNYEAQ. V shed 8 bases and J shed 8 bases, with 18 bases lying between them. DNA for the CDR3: TGTGCCAGCGGCTCCCCCGGGACAAGCGAAAAACTGTTTTTT. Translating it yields CASGSPGTSEKLFF.

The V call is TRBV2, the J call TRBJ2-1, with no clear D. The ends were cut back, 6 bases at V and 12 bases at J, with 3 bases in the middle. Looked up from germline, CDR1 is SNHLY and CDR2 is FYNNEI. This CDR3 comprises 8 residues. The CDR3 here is CASSLQFF. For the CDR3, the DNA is TGTGCCAGCAGCCTGCAGTTCTTC.

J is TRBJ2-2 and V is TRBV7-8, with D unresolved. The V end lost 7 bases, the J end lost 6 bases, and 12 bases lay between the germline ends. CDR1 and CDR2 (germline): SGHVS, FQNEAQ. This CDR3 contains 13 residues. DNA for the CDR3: TGTGCCAGCACCGGAAATAGGGCCGGGGAGCTGTTTTTT. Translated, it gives CASTGNRAGELFF.

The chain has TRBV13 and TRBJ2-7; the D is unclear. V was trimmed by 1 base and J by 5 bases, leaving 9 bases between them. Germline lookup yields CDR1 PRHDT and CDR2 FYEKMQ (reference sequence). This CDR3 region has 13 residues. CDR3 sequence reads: CASSLAIGHEQYF. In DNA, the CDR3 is TGTGCCAGCAGCTTAGCGATAGGGCACGAGCAGTACTTC.

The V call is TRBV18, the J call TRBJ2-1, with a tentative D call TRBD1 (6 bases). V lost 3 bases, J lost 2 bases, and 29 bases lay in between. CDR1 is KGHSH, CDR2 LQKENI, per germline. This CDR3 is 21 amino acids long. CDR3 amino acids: CASSPSPGDIAPRTTYNEQFF. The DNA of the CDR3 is TGTGCCAGCTCACCCTCACCCGGGGACATAGCCCCGCGCACGACCTACAATGAGCAGTTCTTC.

CDR3 sequence reads: CASSLGGTASYNEQFF. DNA for the CDR3: TGTGCCAGCAGTTTAGGCGGGACCGCGTCCTACAATGAGCAGTTCTTC. This chain uses TRBV27 with TRBJ2-1; TRBD2 is a possible D gene (6 bases). Trimming shortened V by 2 bases and J by 1 base, and 12 bases separated the two germline ends. CDR1 MNHEY and CDR2 SMNVEV come from the germline V gene (reference sequence). This CDR3 is built from 16 residues.

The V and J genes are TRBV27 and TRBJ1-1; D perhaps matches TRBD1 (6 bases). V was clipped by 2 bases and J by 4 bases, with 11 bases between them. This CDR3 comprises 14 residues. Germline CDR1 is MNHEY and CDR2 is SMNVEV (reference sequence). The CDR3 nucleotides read TGTGCCAGCAGTTTAAGGGGGTCCGGCACTGAAGCTTTCTTT. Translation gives CASSLRGSGTEAFF.

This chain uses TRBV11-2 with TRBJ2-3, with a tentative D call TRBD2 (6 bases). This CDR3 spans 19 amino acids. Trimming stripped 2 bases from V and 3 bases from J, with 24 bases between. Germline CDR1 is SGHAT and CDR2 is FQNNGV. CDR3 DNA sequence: TGTGCCAGCAGCTTATTTTTGGGGCGGGACGACCCTGGAACAGATACGCAGTATTTT. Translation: CASSLFLGRDDPGTDTQYF.

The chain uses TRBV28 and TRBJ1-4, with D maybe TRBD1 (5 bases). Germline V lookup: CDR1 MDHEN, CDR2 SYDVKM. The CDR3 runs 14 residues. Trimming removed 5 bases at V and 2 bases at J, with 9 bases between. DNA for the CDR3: TGTGCCAGCAGTGGGACCGATACTAATGAAAAACTGTTTTTT. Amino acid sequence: CASSGTDTNEKLFF.

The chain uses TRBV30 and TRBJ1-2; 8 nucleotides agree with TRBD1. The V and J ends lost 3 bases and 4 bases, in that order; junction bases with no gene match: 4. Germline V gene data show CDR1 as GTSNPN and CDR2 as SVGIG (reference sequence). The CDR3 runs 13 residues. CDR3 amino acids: CAWRGTGGYGYTF. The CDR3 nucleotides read TGTGCCTGGAGGGGGACAGGAGGCTATGGCTACACCTTC.

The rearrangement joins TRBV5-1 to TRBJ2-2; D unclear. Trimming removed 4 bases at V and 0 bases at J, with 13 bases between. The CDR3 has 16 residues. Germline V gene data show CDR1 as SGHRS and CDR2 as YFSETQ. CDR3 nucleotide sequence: TGCGCCAGCAGCCACCCATTGACCGCGAACACCGGGGAGCTGTTTTTT. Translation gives CASSHPLTANTGELFF.

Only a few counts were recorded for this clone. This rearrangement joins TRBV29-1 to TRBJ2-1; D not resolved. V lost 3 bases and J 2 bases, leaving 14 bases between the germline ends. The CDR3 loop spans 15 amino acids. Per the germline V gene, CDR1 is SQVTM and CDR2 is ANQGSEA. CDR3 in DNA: TGCAGCGTTGATCTGGTCATGAACACCTACAATGAGCAGTTCTTC. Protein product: CSVDLVMNTYNEQFF.

As DNA, the CDR3 is TGTGCCAGCAGCGTAGGGGCTAGCGGGAGTCAGGAGACCCAGTACTTC. As protein: CASSVGASGSQETQYF. The V and J genes are TRBV9 and TRBJ2-5; 10 positions agree with TRBD2. The V segment lost 0 bases and the J segment 5 bases; nucleotides outside the gene matches: 7. Germline V gene data show CDR1 as SGDLS and CDR2 as YYNGEE. There are 16 residues in the CDR3.

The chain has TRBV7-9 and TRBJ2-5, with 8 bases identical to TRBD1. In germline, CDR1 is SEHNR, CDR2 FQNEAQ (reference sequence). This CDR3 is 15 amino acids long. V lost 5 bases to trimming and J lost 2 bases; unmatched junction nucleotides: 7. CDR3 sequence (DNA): TGTGCCAGCAGCCCAACAGGGGGAAATCAAGAGACCCAGTACTTC. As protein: CASSPTGGNQETQYF.

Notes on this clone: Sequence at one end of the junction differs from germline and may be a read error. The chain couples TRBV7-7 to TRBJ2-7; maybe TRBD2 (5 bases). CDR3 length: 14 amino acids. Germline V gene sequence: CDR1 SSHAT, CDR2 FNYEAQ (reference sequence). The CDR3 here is CASSNGSLPYEQYF. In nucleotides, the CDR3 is TGTGCTAGCAGCAATGGGAGTCTACCCTACGAGCAGTACTTC.

The CDR3 sequence: CASHEGSSYNEQFF. The CDR3 DNA follows: TGCGCCAGCCACGAAGGAAGCTCCTACAATGAGCAGTTCTTC. The gene calls are TRBV5-1 and TRBJ2-1; D is unresolved. Trimming shortened V by 7 bases and J by 0 bases, and 11 bases separated the two germline ends. This CDR3 region has 14 residues. Germline CDR1 and CDR2: SGHRS and YFSETQ.

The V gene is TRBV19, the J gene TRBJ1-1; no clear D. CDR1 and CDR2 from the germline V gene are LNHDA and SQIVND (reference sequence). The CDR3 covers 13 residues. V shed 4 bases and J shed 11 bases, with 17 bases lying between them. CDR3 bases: TGTGCCAGTAGTACTGGACCCACCCCCGAGGCTTTCTTT. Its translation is CASSTGPTPEAFF.

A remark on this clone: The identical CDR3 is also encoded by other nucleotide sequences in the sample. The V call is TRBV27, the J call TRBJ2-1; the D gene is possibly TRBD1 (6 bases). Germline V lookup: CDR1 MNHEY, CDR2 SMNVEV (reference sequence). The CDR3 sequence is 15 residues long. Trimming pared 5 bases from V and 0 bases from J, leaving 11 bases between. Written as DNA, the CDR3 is TGTGCCAGCAGTCGGACAGCTAGCTCCTACAATGAGCAGTTCTTC. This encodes CASSRTASSYNEQFF.

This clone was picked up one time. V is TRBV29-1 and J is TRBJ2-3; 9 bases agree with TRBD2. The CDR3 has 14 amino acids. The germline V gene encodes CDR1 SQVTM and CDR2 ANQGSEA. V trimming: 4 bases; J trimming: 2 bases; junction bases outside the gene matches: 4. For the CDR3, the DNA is TGCAGCGTTGGGGCTAGCGGGACCACAGATACGCAGTATTTT. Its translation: CSVGASGTTDTQYF.

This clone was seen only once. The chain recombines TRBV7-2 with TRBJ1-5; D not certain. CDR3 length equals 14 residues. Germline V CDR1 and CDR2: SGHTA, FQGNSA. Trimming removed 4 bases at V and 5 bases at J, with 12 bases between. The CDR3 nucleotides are TGTGCCAGCAGCTCTGTGGCGGAGCATCAGCCCCAGCATTTT. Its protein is CASSSVAEHQPQHF. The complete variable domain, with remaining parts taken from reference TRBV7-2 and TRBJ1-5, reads GAGVSQSPSNKVTEKGKDVELRCDPISGHTALYWYRQSLGQGLEFLIYFQGNSAPDKSGLPSDRFSAERTGGSVSTLTIQRTQQEDSAVYLCASSSVAEHQPQHFGDGTRLSIL.

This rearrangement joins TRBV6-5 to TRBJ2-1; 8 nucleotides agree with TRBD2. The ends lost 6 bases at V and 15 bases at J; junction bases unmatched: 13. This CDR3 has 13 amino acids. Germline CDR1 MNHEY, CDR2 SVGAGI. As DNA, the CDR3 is TGTGCCAGCAGCCCCAGCCCGGGACTAGAGACGTTCTTC. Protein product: CASSPSPGLETFF.

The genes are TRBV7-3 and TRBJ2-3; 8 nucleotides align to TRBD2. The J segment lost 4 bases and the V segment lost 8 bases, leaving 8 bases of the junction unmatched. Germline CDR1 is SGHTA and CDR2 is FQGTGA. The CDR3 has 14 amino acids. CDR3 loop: CASSSGRGADTQYF. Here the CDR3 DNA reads TGTGCCAGCTCGAGCGGGAGAGGAGCAGATACGCAGTATTTT. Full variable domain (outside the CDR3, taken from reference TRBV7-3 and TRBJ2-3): GAGVSQTPSNKVTEKGKYVELRCDPISGHTALYWYRQSLGQGPEFLIYFQGTGAADDSGLPNDRFFAVRPEGSVSTLKIQRTERGDSAVYLCASSSGRGADTQYFGPGTRLTVL.